These T cell receptor beta chains were read from a single sample in a study of shared clonotypes between healthy human individuals. Produced via immunoSEQ multiplex PCR; TCRdb's table is partial and in-frame only. The profile shows about 2.3 million clones, more than 85% of them singletons. Material for sequencing was naive CD4+ T cells from PBMCs. The receptors derive from a man between 18 and 35 years old in good health. Some clones in this sample may be carry-over from other donors' samples. The CDR3 runs from the conserved cysteine through the conserved F or W. D genes are given only for firm matches. Size is omitted from some rows. Given values are once, few, many or a class for expanded clones.

len	v_gene	j_gene	abundance	d_gene	CDR3aa	CDR3nt
13	TRBV5-8	TRBJ2-2	.	TRBD1	CASRPQGAGELFF	TGTGCCAGCAGACCTCAGGGGGCCGGGGAGCTGTTTTTT
16	TRBV2	TRBJ1-2	.	TRBD1	CASSQNGRGGNYGYTF	TGTGCCAGCAGTCAGAACGGACGAGGGGGCAACTATGGCTACACCTTC
15	TRBV7-2	TRBJ2-5	once	.	CASSFQGQAIETQYF	TGTGCCAGCAGCTTCCAGGGACAAGCAATAGAGACCCAGTACTTC
17	TRBV15	TRBJ2-7	once	.	CATSRDRPSGSSYEQYF	TGTGCCACCAGCAGAGATCGCCCCAGCGGTAGCTCCTACGAGCAGTACTTC
15	TRBV4-3	TRBJ1-5	few	.	CASSQDRVGNQPQHF	TGCGCCAGCAGCCAAGATCGGGTAGGGAATCAGCCCCAGCATTTT
17	TRBV18	TRBJ1-3	.	.	CASSPSTELHSGNTIYF	TGTGCCAGCTCACCTTCGACAGAGTTACACTCTGGAAACACCATATATTTT
12	TRBV2	TRBJ2-5	.	TRBD1	CASRTGQETQYF	TGTGCCAGTAGGACAGGCCAAGAGACCCAGTACTTC
16	TRBV6-1	TRBJ1-3	.	TRBD1	CASSEMTGNSGNTIYF	TGTGCCAGCAGTGAGATGACAGGGAACTCTGGAAACACCATATATTTT
18	TRBV21-1	TRBJ2-3	.	.	CASSKGTSGRAVPDTQYF	TGTGCCAGCAGCAAAGGGACTAGCGGGAGGGCCGTGCCAGATACGCAGTATTTT
14	TRBV28	TRBJ1-2	.	.	CASSSNPGYYGYTF	TGTGCCAGCAGTTCGAACCCAGGGTACTATGGCTACACCTTC
13	TRBV7-9	TRBJ1-2	.	.	CASSPTMTYGYTF	TGTGCCAGCAGCCCCACAATGACCTATGGCTACACCTTC
14	TRBV7-2	TRBJ1-4	.	.	CASSPSWGVEKLFF	TGTGCCAGCAGCCCCAGTTGGGGGGTTGAAAAACTGTTTTTT
13	TRBV7-8	TRBJ1-1	once	.	CASVLTGATEAFF	TGTGCCAGCGTATTGACGGGGGCGACTGAAGCTTTCTTT
17	TRBV28	TRBJ2-6	.	.	CASSRGVPRIGANVLTF	TGTGCCAGCAGCCGAGGCGTGCCGCGGATTGGGGCCAACGTCCTGACTTTC
15	TRBV9	TRBJ2-7	.	TRBD1	CASSRTGLRGYEQYF	TGTGCCAGCAGTCGGACAGGGTTGAGAGGCTACGAGCAGTACTTC
11	TRBV7-3	TRBJ2-7	.	.	CASSGPGPLYF	TGTGCCAGCAGCGGACCGGGACCCCTGTACTTC
16	TRBV5-4	TRBJ2-3	.	TRBD2	CASSSGLAGGVDTQYF	TGTGCCAGCAGCTCCGGACTAGCGGGAGGGGTAGATACGCAGTATTTT
15	TRBV5-1	TRBJ2-7	.	TRBD2	CASSLAGRGNYEQYF	TGCGCCAGCAGCTTGGCCGGGAGGGGGAACTACGAGCAGTACTTC
13	TRBV27	TRBJ2-7	.	.	CASRPSWAYEQYF	TGTGCCAGCAGGCCCTCGTGGGCCTACGAGCAGTACTTC
14	TRBV28	TRBJ1-2	.	TRBD1	CASSPPGQSYGYTF	TGTGCCAGCAGCCCTCCGGGACAGAGCTATGGCTACACCTTC
13	TRBV27	TRBJ1-1	.	TRBD1	CASKDRGRTEAFF	TGTGCCAGCAAAGACAGGGGGAGGACTGAAGCTTTCTTT
13	TRBV9	TRBJ2-2	.	.	CASSGGPWGELFF	TGTGCCAGCAGCGGGGGCCCGTGGGGGGAGCTGTTTTTT
19	TRBV7-2	TRBJ2-1	.	TRBD2	CASSGAQRGSGRKQYEQFF	TGTGCCAGCAGCGGGGCCCAGAGGGGTAGCGGGAGAAAGCAGTATGAGCAGTTCTTC
14	TRBV19	TRBJ1-4	.	.	CASSIDREGVKLFF	TGTGCCAGTAGTATAGATCGCGAGGGCGTCAAACTGTTTTTT
14	TRBV5-1	TRBJ2-6	.	.	CASSPRVGANVLTF	TGCGCCAGCAGCCCGCGGGTAGGGGCCAACGTCCTGACTTTC
14	TRBV10-3	TRBJ2-7	.	.	CAISFKAQDYEQYF	TGTGCCATCAGTTTCAAGGCGCAGGACTACGAGCAGTACTTC
15	TRBV11-2	TRBJ2-7	.	TRBD2	CASSSLGAGGYEQYF	TGTGCCAGCAGCTCTCTGGGGGCGGGAGGTTACGAGCAGTACTTC
14	TRBV25-1	TRBJ2-3	.	.	CASSEGTSTDTQYF	TGTGCCAGCAGTGAGGGGACTAGCACAGATACGCAGTATTTT
14	TRBV30	TRBJ1-6	.	.	CAWVDKERDSPLHF	TGTGCCTGGGTGGACAAGGAGCGGGATTCACCCCTCCACTTT
15	TRBV18	TRBJ1-1	.	.	CASSPTRGGDTEAFF	TGTGCCAGCTCACCGACTCGTGGGGGGGACACTGAAGCTTTCTTT
17	TRBV9	TRBJ2-7	.	.	CASSVEPGAELSYEQYF	TGTGCCAGCAGCGTGGAGCCGGGGGCAGAATTGTCCTACGAGCAGTACTTC
15	TRBV7-3	TRBJ2-5	.	.	CASSLGLGYQETQYF	TGTGCCAGCAGCTTAGGGCTCGGCTACCAAGAGACCCAGTACTTC
15	TRBV2	TRBJ1-1	.	.	CASRTGTAGGAEAFF	TGTGCCAGCAGGACGGGGACCGCGGGGGGGGCTGAAGCTTTCTTT
14	TRBV7-2	TRBJ2-5	.	.	CASSTGTSRETQYF	TGTGCCAGCAGCACGGGCACTAGCAGGGAGACCCAGTACTTC
13	TRBV5-1	TRBJ2-5	.	TRBD1	CASSWGQAGTQYF	TGCGCCAGCAGCTGGGGACAGGCCGGGACCCAGTACTTC
16	TRBV2	TRBJ2-7	.	TRBD1	CASRAPGTGRTHEQYF	TGTGCCAGCAGAGCCCCTGGGACAGGTCGAACCCACGAGCAGTACTTC
13	TRBV19	TRBJ1-5	once	.	CASQLGGRQPQHF	TGTGCCAGTCAGCTGGGGGGCCGTCAGCCCCAGCATTTT
13	TRBV19	TRBJ1-4	.	TRBD1	CASRQGGNEKLFF	TGTGCCAGTCGACAGGGAGGTAATGAAAAACTGTTTTTT
15	TRBV7-2	TRBJ1-4	.	.	CASRTGPATNEKLFF	TGTGCCAGCAGGACGGGACCTGCAACTAATGAAAAACTGTTTTTT
15	TRBV27	TRBJ2-3	.	.	CASSLAGGVPDTQYF	TGTGCCAGCAGTTTAGCTGGCGGGGTCCCAGATACGCAGTATTTT
15	TRBV28	TRBJ2-7	.	.	CASSPPRGSSYEQYF	TGTGCCAGCAGCCCACCCAGGGGTAGCTCCTACGAGCAGTACTTC
14	TRBV5-1	TRBJ2-7	.	.	CASSFSPGSYEQYF	TGCGCCAGCAGCTTTTCTCCCGGGAGTTACGAGCAGTACTTC
14	TRBV5-1	TRBJ2-5	.	TRBD1	CASSSGQSYETQYF	TGCGCCAGCAGCTCGGGACAGAGTTACGAGACCCAGTACTTC
16	TRBV19	TRBJ1-4	.	.	CASSPRSRTTNEKLFF	TGTGCCAGTAGTCCTCGGTCTCGGACAACTAATGAAAAACTGTTTTTT
13	TRBV15	TRBJ2-5	.	.	CATSRGWRETQYF	TGTGCCACCAGCAGAGGTTGGAGGGAGACCCAGTACTTC
16	TRBV2	TRBJ1-5	once	TRBD1	CASSEGVSRTGIPQHF	TGTGCCAGCAGTGAAGGAGTTTCTCGGACAGGGATCCCCCAGCATTTT
16	TRBV5-4	TRBJ1-6	.	.	CASSLALGGSNSPLHF	TGTGCCAGCAGCTTGGCGCTCGGGGGGAGTAATTCACCCCTCCACTTT
14	TRBV7-2	TRBJ2-7	.	.	CASSIRRGPYEQYF	TGTGCCAGCAGCATTAGAAGAGGACCCTACGAGCAGTACTTC
16	TRBV6-5	TRBJ2-7	.	.	CASSYSVTGQTYGQYF	TGTGCCAGCAGTTACTCTGTAACGGGACAAACCTACGGGCAGTACTTC
13	TRBV6-4	TRBJ2-7	.	.	CASSGTPGAEQYF	TGTGCCAGCAGTGGGACCCCTGGGGCCGAGCAGTACTTC
14	TRBV7-2	TRBJ2-3	.	TRBD1	CASVSGTGEDTQYF	TGTGCCAGCGTATCCGGGACAGGCGAGGACACGCAGTATTTT
14	TRBV4-2	TRBJ1-1	.	.	CASSQDPKNTEAFF	TGTGCCAGCAGCCAAGATCCCAAGAACACTGAAGCTTTCTTT
16	TRBV5-4	TRBJ2-2	.	.	CASSSFLRGVTGELFF	TGTGCCAGCAGCTCCTTTTTGAGGGGGGTCACCGGGGAGCTGTTTTTT
15	TRBV19	TRBJ1-2	.	TRBD1	CASVQGSRANYGYTF	TGTGCCAGTGTACAGGGGAGTCGTGCTAACTATGGCTACACCTTC
14	TRBV5-1	TRBJ2-5	once	.	CASSPTGTAETQYF	TGCGCCAGCAGCCCGACGGGGACCGCGGAGACCCAGTACTTC
14	TRBV7-2	TRBJ2-1	.	.	CASSLEATSNEQFF	TGTGCCAGCAGCTTAGAGGCGACTTCCAATGAGCAGTTCTTC
16	TRBV10-3	TRBJ2-5	.	TRBD2	CAISEVNSGNLETQYF	TGTGCCATCAGTGAAGTTAATAGCGGGAATTTGGAGACCCAGTACTTC